Listed below are T cell receptor beta chains from one sample, sequenced in a study of CD8 T cells in Susac syndrome. One entry per CDR3 protein, called by TCRdb with MiXCR from the immunoSEQ multiplex PCR reads. This repertoire shows approximately 150,000 distinct CDR3 sequences, approximately 94% found once; its top ten account for about 0.089%. The sequenced sample consisted of CD4+ T cells from PBMCs. The receptors shown here come from a human donor with multiple sclerosis. Each CDR3 is given with its conserved first and last residue. D genes are given only for firm matches. Clone size appears in some rows only: once, few, many, or a class for an expanded clone.

D | size | J | V | CDR3 | DNA
NA | NA | TRBJ1-4 | TRBV6-1 | CASSDASRGEKLFF | TGTGCCAGCAGTGATGCTTCCAGGGGTGAAAAACTGTTTTTT
NA | once | TRBJ1-5 | TRBV27 | CASSFVGNNQPQHF | TGTGCCAGCAGTTTCGTAGGGAACAATCAGCCCCAGCATTTT
TRBD1 | NA | TRBJ1-3 | TRBV19 | CASSSGTASGNTIYF | TGTGCCAGTAGTTCCGGGACAGCGTCTGGAAACACCATATATTTT
NA | NA | TRBJ1-4 | TRBV25-1 | CASSIRNEEKLFF | TGTGCCAGCAGTATCAGGAACGAAGAAAAACTGTTTTTT
NA | once | TRBJ1-1 | TRBV3-1 | CASSLRDPVTEAFF | TGTGCCAGCAGCCTTAGGGACCCGGTTACTGAAGCTTTCTTT
NA | once | TRBJ1-4 | TRBV4-2 | CASSQAGRKSTNEKLFF | TGTGCCAGCAGCCAAGCAGGCCGGAAGTCAACTAATGAAAAACTGTTTTTT
TRBD2 | NA | TRBJ2-7 | TRBV2 | CASSPYGGSEQYF | TGTGCCAGCAGTCCGTATGGCGGGAGCGAGCAGTACTTC
NA | NA | TRBJ1-1 | TRBV20-1 | CSAPEQMNTEAFF | TGCAGTGCTCCGGAACAAATGAACACTGAAGCTTTCTTT
NA | NA | TRBJ2-7 | TRBV29-1 | CSAMTSIQYF | TGCAGCGCTATGACCTCGATCCAGTACTTC
NA | NA | TRBJ1-1 | TRBV27 | CASSSRVYTEAFF | TGTGCCAGCAGTTCCAGGGTATACACTGAAGCTTTCTTT
NA | NA | TRBJ1-2 | TRBV20-1 | CSARDGAKNGYTF | TGCAGTGCTAGAGACGGGGCGAAGAATGGCTACACCTTC
TRBD1 | NA | TRBJ2-2 | TRBV10-1 | CASSAGTGDTGELFF | TGCGCCAGCAGTGCCGGGACAGGGGACACCGGGGAGCTGTTTTTT
NA | NA | TRBJ2-2 | TRBV24-1 | CATSGATGELFF | TGTGCCACCAGTGGAGCGACCGGGGAGCTGTTTTTT
NA | few | TRBJ2-7 | TRBV25-1 | CASSDGPSYEQYF | TGTGCCAGCAGTGATGGGCCCTCCTACGAGCAGTACTTC
NA | NA | TRBJ1-1 | TRBV7-2 | CASTWNVLAGTEAFF | TGTGCCAGCACCTGGAACGTTCTGGCGGGCACTGAAGCTTTCTTT
NA | NA | TRBJ1-5 | TRBV5-6 | CASSLGLYVGQPQHF | TGTGCCAGCAGCCTGGGGCTGTACGTGGGTCAGCCCCAGCATTTT
TRBD1 | NA | TRBJ1-1 | TRBV20-1 | CSARTGGGSTEAFF | TGCAGTGCTAGAACAGGGGGGGGGTCCACTGAAGCTTTCTTT
NA | NA | TRBJ2-3 | TRBV10-3 | CAIGTTDTQYF | TGTGCCATCGGAACCACAGATACGCAGTATTTT
NA | NA | TRBJ2-2 | TRBV2 | CASRQGRPNTGELFF | TGTGCCAGCAGGCAGGGACGACCGAACACCGGGGAGCTGTTTTTT
TRBD1 | NA | TRBJ1-2 | TRBV15 | CATSRDDRGPQYTF | TGTGCCACCAGCAGAGATGACAGGGGGCCTCAATACACCTTC
TRBD1 | NA | TRBJ1-2 | TRBV7-9 | CASSIRQGDGYTF | TGTGCCAGCAGCATTAGACAGGGGGATGGCTACACCTTC
NA | NA | TRBJ1-4 | TRBV10-3 | CAISEGVDEKLFF | TGTGCCATCAGTGAGGGGGTGGATGAAAAACTGTTTTTT
NA | NA | TRBJ2-7 | TRBV19 | CASSDPGVNYEQYF | TGTGCCAGTAGTGACCCAGGGGTTAATTACGAGCAGTACTTC
NA | NA | TRBJ1-1 | TRBV3-1 | CASRARGITEAFF | TGTGCCAGCAGGGCACGGGGGATCACTGAAGCTTTCTTT
NA | NA | TRBJ1-5 | TRBV7-2 | CASSLETGRWPQHF | TGTGCCAGCAGCTTAGAAACGGGGAGATGGCCCCAGCATTTT
TRBD1 | NA | TRBJ2-5 | TRBV12-3/TRBV12-4 | CASSFAVRDRAETQYF | TGTGCCAGCAGTTTTGCGGTTCGGGACAGGGCTGAGACCCAGTACTTC
NA | once | TRBJ2-6 | TRBV7-9 | CASRPKSGANVLTF | TGTGCCAGCAGGCCTAAATCTGGGGCCAACGTCCTGACTTTC
TRBD2 | NA | TRBJ2-5 | TRBV6-5 | CASSYGLAGLGETQYF | TGTGCCAGCAGTTATGGTCTAGCGGGACTGGGAGAGACCCAGTACTTC
TRBD2 | NA | TRBJ2-3 | TRBV6-5 | CASSLAGTVTDTQYF | TGTGCCAGCAGCTTAGCGGGCACCGTCACAGATACGCAGTATTTT
NA | NA | TRBJ2-2 | TRBV5-4 | CAVIRANTGELFF | TGTGCCGTGATAAGGGCCAACACCGGGGAGCTGTTTTTT
NA | NA | TRBJ2-1 | TRBV7-2 | CASSLSRASEQFF | TGTGCCAGCAGCTTAAGCAGGGCGAGTGAGCAGTTCTTC
NA | NA | TRBJ2-7 | TRBV3-1 | CASSQDGWAESF | TGTGCCAGCAGCCAAGATGGGTGGGCAGAGAGCTTC
NA | once | TRBJ1-1 | TRBV4-3 | CASSQGRSRQSGTEAFF | TGCGCCAGCAGCCAAGGTAGGTCCCGGCAGTCGGGGACTGAAGCTTTCTTT
NA | NA | TRBJ1-5 | TRBV20-1 | CSAPSAERDQPQHF | TGCAGTGCCCCCTCTGCGGAGAGAGATCAGCCCCAGCATTTT
NA | NA | TRBJ2-5 | TRBV7-9 | CASSPAETQYF | TGTGCCAGCAGCCCGGCGGAGACCCAGTACTTC
NA | NA | TRBJ2-7 | TRBV28 | CASSPPSTHSYEQYF | TGTGCCAGCAGCCCACCTTCCACTCACTCCTACGAGCAGTACTTC
TRBD2 | NA | TRBJ2-3 | TRBV30 | CAWSASSGAGGTQYF | TGTGCCTGGAGTGCCTCTAGCGGCGCGGGGGGCACGCAGTATTTT
NA | NA | TRBJ2-2 | TRBV18 | CASSVVSGAGTGELFF | TGTGCCAGCTCAGTCGTGAGCGGTGCGGGCACCGGGGAGCTGTTTTTT
TRBD1 | NA | TRBJ1-2 | TRBV19 | CASSLEGADGYTF | TGTGCCAGTAGTTTGGAGGGGGCGGATGGCTACACCTTC
NA | NA | TRBJ1-1 | TRBV20-1 | CSARLPVDTEAFF | TGCAGTGCTCGCCTTCCTGTGGACACTGAAGCTTTCTTT
NA | NA | TRBJ2-7 | TRBV2 | CASSSTRPGEQYF | TGTGCCAGTAGTTCCACCAGACCCGGGGAGCAGTACTTC
NA | NA | TRBJ1-2 | TRBV9 | CASSVAGGDWYDGYTF | TGTGCCAGCAGCGTAGCTGGTGGGGATTGGTATGATGGCTACACCTTC
NA | once | TRBJ2-7 | TRBV29-1 | CSVVNSQSSYEQYF | TGCAGCGTTGTCAACTCTCAGAGCTCCTACGAGCAGTACTTC
NA | NA | TRBJ2-1 | TRBV11-2 | CASSLTSQGYEQFF | TGTGCCAGCAGCTTAACCAGCCAAGGATATGAGCAGTTCTTC
TRBD2 | NA | TRBJ2-7 | TRBV10-3 | CATRGLAGAYEQYF | TGTGCCACCAGGGGACTAGCGGGAGCATACGAGCAGTACTTC
NA | NA | TRBJ2-5 | TRBV20-1 | CSARHGLKETQYF | TGCAGTGCTAGACACGGATTAAAAGAGACCCAGTACTTC
NA | NA | TRBJ1-3 | TRBV14 | CASSQDPGSGNTIYF | TGTGCCAGCAGCCAAGACCCTGGCTCTGGAAACACCATATATTTT
NA | NA | TRBJ2-7 | TRBV29-1 | CSVEGYQKGEQYF | TGCAGCGTTGAAGGATACCAAAAGGGCGAGCAGTACTTC
NA | once | TRBJ2-7 | TRBV20-1 | CSAPTRTEQYF | TGCAGTGCGCCGACTAGGACCGAGCAGTACTTC
NA | NA | TRBJ1-5 | TRBV10-3 | CAISEWEERVPQHF | TGTGCCATCAGTGAATGGGAGGAGAGGGTGCCCCAGCATTTT
NA | NA | TRBJ2-5 | TRBV7-8 | CASSFTDQETQYF | TGTGCCAGCAGCTTCACCGACCAAGAGACCCAGTACTTC
NA | NA | TRBJ2-2 | TRBV6-6 | CASSWVDTGELFF | TGTGCCAGCAGTTGGGTTGACACCGGGGAGCTGTTTTTT
TRBD2 | NA | TRBJ2-5 | TRBV4-1 | CASSPGGSGRETQYF | TGCGCCAGCAGCCCAGGCGGTAGCGGGAGAGAGACCCAGTACTTC
TRBD1 | NA | TRBJ2-5 | TRBV28 | CASSSSGQGQETQYF | TGTGCCAGCAGTTCCTCAGGACAGGGGCAAGAGACCCAGTACTTC
TRBD2 | NA | TRBJ2-7 | TRBV12-3/TRBV12-4 | CASGGTSGRNEQYF | TGTGCCAGCGGGGGGACTAGCGGGAGGAACGAGCAGTACTTC
NA | NA | TRBJ1-3 | TRBV7-8 | CASSLTFLSGAGNTIYF | TGTGCCAGCAGCTTAACTTTCTTGTCGGGAGCTGGAAACACCATATATTTT
NA | NA | TRBJ1-2 | TRBV5-8 | CASSLAVTLGGVGYTF | TGTGCCAGCAGCTTGGCCGTAACCCTGGGAGGCGTGGGCTACACCTTC